These T cell receptor beta chains were read from a single sample in a study of regulatory T cells in long-lasting Graves disease. TCRdb re-analysed the multiplex PCR reads in MiXCR, keeping a single row per CDR3 protein. Of a few hundred thousand distinct CDR3 sequences listed, about 17% are singletons. This same sample was also part of a study on T cells in Graves' hyperthyroidism and ophthalmopathy.

This specimen consisted of peripheral blood mononuclear cells (PBMCs), obtained at new diagnosis, from a patient treated with antithyroid drugs. The origin of the receptors is a woman younger than 35 with Graves disease. Both conserved end residues are part of each CDR3. D genes are given only for firm matches. Clone size is not always given. Where it is, it says once, few, many or a class for expanded clones.

d_call,clone_size,j_call,v_call,cdr3_aa,cdr3_nt
.,once,TRBJ1-1,TRBV4-3,CASSQDRYGTEAFF,TGCGCCAGCAGCCAAGATAGGTACGGCACTGAAGCTTTCTTT
.,many,TRBJ1-1,TRBV25-1,CASSDQRILGQRTNTEAFF,TGTGCCAGCAGTGATCAAAGGATTCTCGGACAGCGGACTAACACTGAAGCTTTCTTT
TRBD1,many,TRBJ2-7,TRBV7-8,CASSSTGTGKIF,TGTGCCAGCAGCTCAACCGGGACAGGGAAGATCTTC
.,many,TRBJ2-3,TRBV12-3/TRBV12-4,CASSQWDTQYF,TGTGCCAGCAGCCAATGGGATACGCAGTATTTT
.,.,TRBJ2-2,TRBV9,CASSVVATNTGELFF,TGTGCCAGCAGCGTAGTAGCTACGAACACCGGGGAGCTGTTTTTT
TRBD1,many,TRBJ2-5,TRBV15,CATSRGDSPGTQYF,TGTGCCACCAGCAGAGGGGACAGCCCAGGGACCCAGTACTTC
.,.,TRBJ2-2,TRBV27,CASSSPSGELFF,TGTGCCAGCAGTTCTCCTTCCGGGGAGCTGTTTTTT
.,.,TRBJ2-5,TRBV20-1,CSARRSQETQYF,TGCAGTGCTAGGCGCAGCCAAGAGACCCAGTACTTC
.,many,TRBJ2-7,TRBV20-1,CSATKVQAWSYEQYF,TGCAGTGCCACCAAAGTCCAGGCGTGGTCCTACGAGCAGTACTTC
.,many,TRBJ1-1,TRBV3-1,CASSHGSWVNTEAFF,TGTGCCAGCAGCCACGGGAGTTGGGTAAACACTGAAGCTTTCTTT
.,many,TRBJ1-5,TRBV28,CASSYQGPYQPQHF,TGTGCCAGCAGCTATCAGGGACCTTATCAGCCCCAGCATTTT
TRBD1,few,TRBJ2-6,TRBV2,CASSEARGTEPISSGANVLTF,TGTGCCAGCAGTGAAGCGAGGGGGACAGAACCTATCAGCTCTGGGGCCAACGTCCTGACTTTC
TRBD2,many,TRBJ2-1,TRBV2,CASSARASGREYNEQFF,TGTGCCAGCAGTGCGAGGGCTAGCGGGAGAGAGTACAATGAGCAGTTCTTC
TRBD2,many,TRBJ2-1,TRBV10-3,CAIRPSGAYNEQFF,TGTGCCATCAGGCCTAGCGGGGCCTACAATGAGCAGTTCTTC
.,many,TRBJ2-5,TRBV4-1,CASSQDRGGIQETQYF,TGCGCCAGCAGCCAAGATCGGGGCGGGATCCAAGAGACCCAGTACTTC
.,many,TRBJ2-1,TRBV10-1,CASSEWRSSYNEQFF,TGCGCCAGCAGTGAGTGGCGGAGCTCCTACAATGAGCAGTTCTTC
TRBD1,many,TRBJ2-2,TRBV12-3/TRBV12-4,CASSFGQGFGELFF,TGTGCCAGCAGTTTTGGACAGGGGTTCGGGGAGCTGTTTTTT
TRBD2,few,TRBJ2-1,TRBV15,CATSSPGLAGGGGKGDNEQFF,TGTGCCACCAGCAGCCCGGGACTAGCGGGAGGGGGGGGAAAAGGGGACAATGAGCAGTTCTTC
.,.,TRBJ2-2,TRBV12-3/TRBV12-4,CASSLGVPGELFF,TGTGCCAGCAGTTTAGGGGTTCCCGGGGAGCTGTTTTTT
TRBD2,many,TRBJ2-3,TRBV3-1,CASSQASGSTDTQYF,TGTGCCAGCAGCCAAGCTAGCGGAAGCACAGATACGCAGTATTTT
.,many,TRBJ1-4,TRBV11-3,CASSRGRANEKLFF,TGTGCCAGCAGCCGCGGACGGGCTAATGAAAAACTGTTTTTT
.,.,TRBJ1-5,TRBV6-2/TRBV6-3,CASSEARGAGFGNQPQHF,TGTGCCAGCAGTGAAGCTCGCGGGGCGGGATTCGGCAATCAGCCCCAGCATTTT
.,.,TRBJ2-3,TRBV6-1,CASSTVYTQYF,TGTGCCAGCAGTACGGTCTATACGCAGTATTTT
.,few,TRBJ2-7,TRBV28,CASSQGGLRGEQYF,TGTGCCAGCAGCCAAGGCGGACTCCGAGGCGAGCAGTACTTC
.,many,TRBJ1-1,TRBV6-2/TRBV6-3,CASSSSGPSYTEAFF,TGTGCCAGCAGCTCCTCCGGGCCGTCGTACACTGAAGCTTTCTTT
TRBD2,.,TRBJ2-7,TRBV20-1,CSAARDYYEQYF,TGCAGTGCAGCTCGGGACTACTACGAGCAGTACTTC
TRBD2,.,TRBJ2-7,TRBV6-1,CASKRGGGGSGGYEQYF,TGTGCCAGCAAGAGGGGGGGGGGCGGTAGCGGGGGCTACGAGCAGTACTTC
.,.,TRBJ1-2,TRBV25-1,CASSESFYGYTF,TGTGCCAGCAGTGAATCGTTCTATGGCTACACCTTC
TRBD2,few,TRBJ2-3,TRBV6-5,CASSYLIAGSRTDTQYF,TGTGCCAGCAGTTACTTAATAGCGGGTTCTCGCACAGATACGCAGTATTTT
TRBD1,many,TRBJ1-1,TRBV2,CASSEADRGLLAFF,TGTGCCAGCAGTGAAGCGGACAGGGGGCTATTAGCTTTCTTT
TRBD2,many,TRBJ2-1,TRBV6-1,CASMGDSGRAYYNEQFF,TGTGCCAGCATGGGGGATAGCGGGAGGGCCTACTACAATGAGCAGTTCTTC
.,.,TRBJ1-2,TRBV13,CASSLELGRDGSGYTF,TGTGCCAGCAGCTTAGAGCTAGGAAGGGATGGGAGTGGCTACACCTTC
.,.,TRBJ1-5,TRBV24-1,CATSTPYSNQPQHF,TGTGCCACCAGTACCCCATATAGCAATCAGCCCCAGCATTTT
TRBD2,.,TRBJ2-1,TRBV7-9,CASSLVLAGANEQFF,TGTGCCAGCAGCTTAGTTCTAGCGGGAGCGAATGAGCAGTTCTTC
TRBD2,.,TRBJ2-3,TRBV27,CASSLPTSGRADTQYF,TGTGCCAGCAGTTTGCCCACTAGCGGGAGAGCAGATACGCAGTATTTT
.,many,TRBJ1-2,TRBV7-9,CASSFSALGGYTF,TGTGCCAGCAGCTTTTCGGCATTGGGTGGCTACACCTTC
TRBD1,.,TRBJ2-6,TRBV2,CASTGDSYDGANVLTF,TGTGCCAGCACCGGGGACAGTTACGACGGGGCCAACGTCCTGACTTTC
.,many,TRBJ1-2,TRBV19,CASSLEGLNYGYTF,TGTGCCAGTAGCCTGGAGGGGTTAAACTATGGCTACACCTTC
.,.,TRBJ1-5,TRBV20-1,CSARDLGLINQPQHF,TGCAGTGCTAGAGATCTTGGGCTAATCAATCAGCCCCAGCATTTT
.,few,TRBJ2-1,TRBV12-3/TRBV12-4,CASSLDREYNEQFF,TGTGCCAGCAGTTTAGACAGGGAGTACAATGAGCAGTTCTTC
.,.,TRBJ1-5,TRBV7-9,CASSLMGSQPQHF,TGTGCCAGCAGCTTAATGGGAAGCCAGCCCCAGCATTTT
.,.,TRBJ2-3,TRBV6-2/TRBV6-3,CASSGYRLTDTQYF,TGTGCCAGCAGTGGATATAGACTCACAGATACGCAGTATTTT
.,.,TRBJ2-7,TRBV5-1,CASSYGMSYEQYF,TGCGCCAGCAGCTACGGGATGAGCTACGAGCAGTACTTC
TRBD2,many,TRBJ2-1,TRBV29-1,CSVEPFAGGSYNEQFF,TGCAGCGTTGAACCCTTTGCGGGAGGGTCCTACAATGAGCAGTTCTTC
.,many,TRBJ1-1,TRBV6-1,CASRFLGTEAFF,TGTGCCAGCAGGTTTCTAGGCACTGAAGCTTTCTTT
TRBD1,many,TRBJ2-7,TRBV20-1,CSSDRVNEQYF,TGCAGTTCGGACAGGGTCAACGAGCAGTACTTC
.,few,TRBJ2-4,TRBV5-4,CASSLGRASDIQYF,TGTGCCAGCAGCTTGGGGAGGGCCTCAGACATTCAGTACTTC
.,many,TRBJ2-1,TRBV7-9,CASSLASLFGGDEQFF,TGTGCCAGCAGCTTAGCGTCTTTGTTTGGGGGAGATGAGCAGTTCTTC
.,once,TRBJ2-1,TRBV7-3,CASSLNHSSYNELFF,TGTGCCAGCAGCTTGAATCATAGCTCCTACAACGAGCTGTTCTTC
TRBD1,many,TRBJ2-7,TRBV2,CASSVGDSYEQYF,TGTGCCAGCAGTGTTGGGGACAGCTACGAGCAGTACTTC
.,many,TRBJ1-4,TRBV12-3/TRBV12-4,CASSLAGSGSRLFF,TGTGCCAGCAGTTTAGCCGGGTCGGGATCGCGACTGTTTTTT
.,many,TRBJ2-5,TRBV30,CAWSGDPRGETQYF,TGTGCCTGGAGTGGCGATCCCCGCGGGGAGACCCAGTACTTC
.,many,TRBJ2-7,TRBV7-9,CASSLVWGEQYF,TGTGCCAGCAGCTTAGTGTGGGGAGAGCAGTACTTC
.,.,TRBJ2-7,TRBV20-1,CSARDFLGLGEQYF,TGCAGTGCTAGAGATTTCCTGGGCTTGGGCGAGCAGTACTTC
.,.,TRBJ2-1,TRBV27,CASSLSAGNPYNEQFF,TGTGCCAGCAGTTTATCAGCCGGGAACCCTTACAATGAGCAGTTCTTC
.,.,TRBJ2-7,TRBV3-1,CASSQGGGFSYEQYF,TGTGCCAGCAGCCAAGGCGGGGGCTTCTCCTACGAGCAGTACTTC